The 22 T cell receptor beta chains in this list originate from one sample, sequenced in a study of technical replicates of blood from a handful of donors. The data were produced by immunoSEQ multiplex PCR, yet TCRdb's version contains in-frame clones alone and is incomplete. The table has tens of thousands of clones, roughly 96% seen once. What was sequenced was T cells isolated from PBMCs. These receptors all stem from a human donor in good health.

This clone is termed medium-sized. The chain uses TRBV2 and TRBJ2-2; the D is unclear. The CDR3 contains 11 residues. Trimming took off 9 bases at V and 2 bases at J, with 4 bases between the two ends. Germline CDR1 and CDR2: SNHLY and FYNNEI. This CDR3 reads CASQNTGELFF. CDR3 DNA: TGTGCCAGTCAAAACACCGGGGAGCTGTTTTTT. Based on the CDR3 plus reference TRBV2 and TRBJ2-2, the full variable domain is EPEVTQTPSHQVTQMGQEVILRCVPISNHLYFYWYRQILGQKVEFLVSFYNNEISEKSEIFDDQFSVERPDGSNFTLKIRSTKLEDSAMYFCASQNTGELFFGEGSRLTVL.

The chain combines TRBV6-1 with TRBJ1-2; a possible D gene is TRBD1 (6 bases). The CDR3 covers 15 residues. Trimming shortened V by 2 bases and J by 3 bases, and 13 bases separated the two germline ends. CDR1 MNHNS and CDR2 SASEGT come from the germline V gene. CDR3 protein: CASSERQVLHYGYTF. The CDR3 DNA sequence: TGTGCCAGCAGTGAAAGACAGGTCCTTCACTATGGCTACACCTTC.

This clone appeared a single time. The chain employs TRBV10-1 and TRBJ1-2; a possible D gene is TRBD1 (6 bases). The CDR3 has 15 residues. Germline CDR1 WNHNN, CDR2 SYGVQD (reference sequence). Trimming took 7 bases from V and 4 from J, leaving 19 bases between them. In nucleotides, the CDR3 is TGCGCCAGCACCTGGCCCCCAGGGGCGGTCTATGGCTACACCTTC. It translates to CASTWPPGAVYGYTF.

The chain links TRBV30 to TRBJ1-2; 9 bases are shared with TRBD1. The CDR3 is 14 residues long. Germline loops: CDR1 GTSNPN, CDR2 SVGIG (reference sequence). Trimming cost V 5 bases and J 4 bases; bases outside gene matches: 8. The DNA for the CDR3 is TGTGCCTGGGGGTGGACAGGGGAGACCTATGGCTACACCTTC. It translates to CAWGWTGETYGYTF.

The chain combines TRBV30 with TRBJ2-7; 8 bases agree with TRBD1. Germline V gene data show CDR1 as GTSNPN and CDR2 as SVGIG (reference sequence). Trimming took 3 bases from V and 2 from J; bases not matched to a gene: 9. This CDR3 region has 15 residues. In DNA form, the CDR3 reads TGTGCCTGGAGAGTGACAGGGGTCCCTACCTACGAGCAGTACTTC. Translated: CAWRVTGVPTYEQYF.

The chain combines TRBV11-2 with TRBJ2-7; the D gene is possibly TRBD2 (5 bases). V lost 10 bases, J lost 2 bases, and 12 bases lay in between. CDR3 length: 12 amino acids. CDR1 and CDR2 (germline): SGHAT, FQNNGV. Written as DNA, the CDR3 is TGTGCCACCGAGGGTGCGACCTACGAGCAGTACTTC. Translated, it gives CATEGATYEQYF.

The chain recombines TRBV2 with TRBJ2-7; 7 positions agree with TRBD2. This CDR3 has 14 residues. V was clipped by 10 bases and J by 6 bases; unmatched bases: 15. CDR1 is SNHLY and CDR2 is FYNNEI in the germline V gene. In nucleotides, the CDR3 is TGTGCCATACATGTCTGGACTAGTCTTCTCGAGCAGTACTTC. Translation gives CAIHVWTSLLEQYF.

V gene TRBV11-3 combines with J gene TRBJ2-7, with a possible D match to TRBD1 (5 bases). V lost 2 bases and J 1 base, leaving 9 bases between the germline ends. This CDR3 is built from 14 residues. Germline CDR1 reads SGHNT; CDR2 reads YENEEA. CDR3 in DNA: TGTGCCAGCAGCTTATTCTCAGGGTCCTACGAGCAGTACTTC. Translating it yields CASSLFSGSYEQYF.

The rearrangement joins TRBV5-6 to TRBJ1-1, with a weak D call TRBD1 (6 bases). Trimming took 0 bases from V and 0 from J, leaving 9 bases between them. Looked up from germline, CDR1 is SGHDT and CDR2 is YYEEEE. This CDR3 has 15 residues. The DNA of the CDR3 is TGTGCCAGCAGCTTGGCCTACAGGGTGAACACTGAAGCTTTCTTT. Amino acid sequence: CASSLAYRVNTEAFF.

The V gene is TRBV9, the J gene TRBJ1-1; D gene uncertain. V lost 0 bases and J lost 0, with 15 bases in between. CDR1 SGDLS and CDR2 YYNGEE come from the germline V gene. This CDR3 contains 17 residues. The DNA of the CDR3 is TGTGCCAGCAGCGTAGGTGAAGCGGACCTCATGAACACTGAAGCTTTCTTT. It yields the protein CASSVGEADLMNTEAFF.

The chain combines TRBV11-2 with TRBJ2-2, with 9 bases lining up with TRBD2. V gave up 1 base and J gave up 2 bases; unmatched junction bases: 11. CDR3 length equals 19 residues. Germline CDR1 SGHAT, CDR2 FQNNGV. In DNA, the CDR3 is TGTGCCAGCAGCTTAGTCTGGCGGGAGGGCCAGGGTAACACCGGGGAGCTGTTTTTT. The encoded protein is CASSLVWREGQGNTGELFF.

The chain uses TRBV25-1 and TRBJ1-2; 8 bases map to TRBD1. The ends lost 6 bases at V and 6 bases at J; junction bases unmatched: 6. CDR1 is MGHDK, CDR2 SYGVNS, per germline. The CDR3 totals 13 residues. CDR3 sequence: CASRMAGGHGYTF. The CDR3 DNA reads TGTGCCAGCAGAATGGCAGGGGGCCATGGCTACACCTTC.

This clone was seen only once. This rearrangement joins TRBV4-1 to TRBJ2-5, with D hard to call. Per the germline V gene, CDR1 is MGHRA and CDR2 is YSYEKL. Trimming pared 1 base from V and 4 bases from J, leaving 10 bases between. The CDR3 has 14 amino acids. The CDR3 is CASSQARDLETQYF. In DNA form, the CDR3 reads TGCGCCAGCAGCCAAGCAAGAGATCTAGAGACCCAGTACTTC.

The CDR3 loop is CASSLGTGIGKLFF. CDR3 DNA sequence: TGTGCCAGCAGCCTCGGGACAGGCATTGGAAAACTGTTTTTT. The chain combines TRBV27 with TRBJ1-4; the match to TRBD1 covers 8 bases. The CDR3 runs 14 residues. Germline CDR1 is MNHEY and CDR2 is SMNVEV (reference sequence). Germline trimming cut 6 bases from V and 10 bases from J; bases unmatched to any gene: 10. The whole variable domain, filled in from reference TRBV27 and TRBJ1-4, reads EAQVTQNPRYLITVTGKKLTVTCSQNMNHEYMSWYRQDPGLGLRQIYYSMNVEVTDKGDVPEGYKVSRKEKRNFPLILESPSPNQTSLYFCASSLGTGIGKLFFGSGTQLSVL.

CDR3 in amino acids: CASSPDSPRGIGYTF. The CDR3 region has the DNA TGTGCCAGCTCACCAGACAGCCCCAGGGGCATCGGCTACACCTTC. The genes are TRBV18 and TRBJ1-2; D might be TRBD1 (6 bases). Between the trimmed V and J ends, which lost 2 bases and 8 bases, there was a span of 18 bases. Germline CDR1 is KGHSH and CDR2 is LQKENI. CDR3 size: 15 residues.

This clone was seen a single time. CDR3 nucleotide sequence: TGTGCCAGCTCAGCAGGGTTAAATCAGCCCCAGCATTTT. Its protein product is CASSAGLNQPQHF. V is TRBV18 and J is TRBJ1-5; D perhaps matches TRBD1 (5 bases). V lost 5 bases to trimming and J lost 4 bases, with 9 bases between them. The CDR3 has 13 residues. The germline V gene has CDR1 KGHSH and CDR2 LQKENI. The full variable domain, rest sourced from reference TRBV18 and TRBJ1-5, is NAGVMQNPRHLVRRRGQEARLRCSPMKGHSHVYWYRQLPEEGLKFMVYLQKENIIDESGMPKERFSAEFPKEGPSILRIQQVVRGDSAAYFCASSAGLNQPQHFGDGTRLSIL.

The chain couples TRBV9 to TRBJ2-7; 9 bases are shared with TRBD1. Germline CDR1 is SGDLS and CDR2 is YYNGEE. With V trimmed by 3 bases and J by 2 bases, 3 bases remained unmatched. CDR3 length equals 14 residues. The CDR3, as DNA: TGTGCCAGCAGCGCCGGGACAGGGACCTACGAGCAGTACTTC. It encodes CASSAGTGTYEQYF.

The chain has TRBV7-2 and TRBJ2-5; possibly TRBD1 for D (6 bases). The length of the CDR3 is 15 residues. V lost 2 bases to trimming and J lost 2 bases, with 12 bases between them. The germline V gene encodes CDR1 SGHTA and CDR2 FQGNSA. The CDR3 DNA sequence: TGTGCCAGCAGCTTAAGGGGGTCGACTCAAGAGACCCAGTACTTC. Its protein product is CASSLRGSTQETQYF.

The chain employs TRBV6-1 and TRBJ1-5, with 11 bases that match TRBD1. This CDR3 comprises 14 residues. Germline V gene data show CDR1 as MNHNS and CDR2 as SASEGT. V was clipped by 8 bases and J by 6 bases; unmatched bases: 6. The CDR3: CASVGQGASQPQHF. In nucleotides, the CDR3 is TGTGCCAGCGTAGGACAGGGGGCCTCTCAGCCCCAGCATTTT.

The chain combines TRBV6-5 with TRBJ2-7; TRBD1 agrees at 7 bases. The germline gives CDR1 MNHEY, CDR2 SVGAGI. The CDR3 has 15 residues. V dropped 5 bases and J dropped 3; count of bases not matched to a gene: 10. CDR3 residues: CASSLDRDRYYEQYF. DNA of the CDR3: TGTGCCAGCAGTCTCGACCGGGACAGATACTACGAGCAGTACTTC.

This chain uses TRBV7-2 with TRBJ2-7; maybe TRBD1 (5 bases). The germline V gene has CDR1 SGHTA and CDR2 FQGNSA. The V gene lost 1 base and the J gene lost 2 bases, with 9 bases spanning the gap. The CDR3 contains 14 residues. This CDR3 reads CASSLVQGTYEQYF. CDR3 DNA: TGTGCCAGCAGCTTAGTTCAGGGAACCTACGAGCAGTACTTC.

This chain joins TRBV4-1 and TRBJ1-4; D perhaps matches TRBD1 (5 bases). Germline CDR1 and CDR2: MGHRA and YSYEKL. The CDR3 spans 16 residues. V lost 4 bases to trimming and J lost 4 bases, with 16 bases between them. CDR3 coding DNA: TGCGCCAGCAGCCGATGGCGGGTGGGGGGTAATGAAAAACTGTTTTTT. Translation gives CASSRWRVGGNEKLFF.